This T cell receptor (beta chain) derives from a study of metastatic and nonmetastatic thyroid tumors. Whole-study context: The authors compared repertoires across blood and tumor or nodule tissue from malignant and benign thyroid patients. General study findings and limits: It was reportedly found that TCR beta diversity was significantly higher in malignant thyroid tumors than in benign nodules, a difference seen in both blood and tumor samples.

Among the patients, none had received any treatment before thyroid surgery. In the authors' methods: To classify distant metastasis in papillary thyroid cancer, a model was built from CDR3 differences across clinicopathological groups. TCRdb re-called clones via MiXCR from the PCR reads. It is TCRdb's table, rather than the study itself, that gives the V and J calls and clone size. Here the sample spans 20,000 to 25,000 clones, around 15% being singletons. About this clone: Its specificity is not known.

The receptor was derived from a female donor with papillary thyroid cancer or a benign thyroid nodule (not recorded which). Some clones in this sample may be carry-over from other donors' samples. The sequenced sample consisted of blood.

The CDR3 here is CANKKLDRDAGELFF. CDR3 coding DNA: TGTGCCAACAAGAAATTGGACAGGGACGCCGGGGAGCTGTTTTTT. The genes are TRBV28 and TRBJ2-2; TRBD1 matches at 8 bases. Germline V gene data show CDR1 as MDHEN and CDR2 as SYDVKM. This CDR3 is built from 15 residues. V was clipped by 10 bases and J by 6 bases; unmatched bases: 13.